The source of this T cell receptor beta chain is a study of cytomegalovirus exposure and HLA in healthy donors. V was shortened by 8 bases and J by 5 bases, with 12 bases between the two germline ends. The CDR3 length is 12 residues. In germline, CDR1 is MDHEN, CDR2 SYDVKM. Researchers ran the PCR with 60 Vbeta and 13 Jbeta primers. Only in-frame clones appear in the TCRdb table, and some are missing; sequencing was by immunoSEQ multiplex PCR. The sample holds around 140,000 clones. This clonotype originated in a man aged 18 to 30 in good health and CMV-seronegative. Source material: PBMCs. The chain carries TRBV28 and TRBJ1-2; a possible D gene is TRBD1 (5 bases). In DNA, the CDR3 is TGTGCCAGCGGGGGGGAGCTTTATGGCTACACCTTC. Protein: CASGGELYGYTF.